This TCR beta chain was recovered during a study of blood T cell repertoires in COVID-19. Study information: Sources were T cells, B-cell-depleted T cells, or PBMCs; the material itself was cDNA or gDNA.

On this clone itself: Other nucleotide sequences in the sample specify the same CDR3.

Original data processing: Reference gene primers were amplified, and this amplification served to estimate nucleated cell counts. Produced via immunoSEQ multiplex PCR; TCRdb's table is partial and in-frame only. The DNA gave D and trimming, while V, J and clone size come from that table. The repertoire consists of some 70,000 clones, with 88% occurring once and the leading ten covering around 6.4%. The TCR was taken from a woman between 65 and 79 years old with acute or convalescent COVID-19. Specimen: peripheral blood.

The CDR3 loop reads CASSLGGGSTDTQYF. The CDR3 DNA sequence: TGTGCCAGCAGCTTGGGGGGGGGTAGCACAGATACGCAGTATTTT. The genes are TRBV5-4 and TRBJ2-3, with 7 bases lining up with TRBD2. Germline-derived CDR1 and CDR2 are SGHNT and YYREEE (reference sequence). CDR3 length equals 15 residues. V lost 0 bases to trimming and J lost 0 bases; unmatched junction nucleotides: 1.